These T cell receptor beta chains were read from a single sample in a study of T cell responses to AZD1222 COVID-19 vaccine. Here immunoSEQ multiplex PCR was the method, and the copy in TCRdb shows in-frame clones only, minus some. The sample comprises 200,000 to 250,000 clones, roughly 91% of which are singletons, and approximately 1% rests with the top ten. Material: peripheral blood, obtained on day 0 of MenACWY control vaccination. These receptors came from an adult in good health. The CDR3 runs from the conserved cysteine through the conserved F or W. The order of the fields is J gene, V gene, D gene, clone size, CDR3 DNA, CDR3 protein. A D gene is named only where the DNA matches it firmly. Clone size appears in some rows only: once, few, many, or a class for an expanded clone.

J gene: TRBJ2-7
V gene: TRBV3-1/TRBV3-2
D gene: -
clone size: -
CDR3 DNA: TGTGCCAGCAGCCCCCGGGGAGTAGGGAACCACGAGCAGTACTTC
CDR3 protein: CASSPRGVGNHEQYF

J gene: TRBJ1-2
V gene: TRBV30
D gene: -
clone size: -
CDR3 DNA: TGTGCCTGGAGTTCTGGGGGGAAGTATGGCTACACCTTC
CDR3 protein: CAWSSGGKYGYTF

J gene: TRBJ1-6
V gene: TRBV28
D gene: -
clone size: -
CDR3 DNA: TGTGCCAGCAGTTTAAACTCCTATAATTCACCCCTCCACTTT
CDR3 protein: CASSLNSYNSPLHF

J gene: TRBJ1-5
V gene: TRBV19
D gene: -
clone size: -
CDR3 DNA: TGTGCCAGTAGTCTGGCGGGGGGTCAGCCCCAGCATTTT
CDR3 protein: CASSLAGGQPQHF

J gene: TRBJ1-2
V gene: TRBV7-8
D gene: -
clone size: -
CDR3 DNA: TGTGCCAGCAGCTCAGGACTGTACTATGGCTACACCTTC
CDR3 protein: CASSSGLYYGYTF

J gene: TRBJ1-3
V gene: TRBV7-2
D gene: -
clone size: -
CDR3 DNA: TGTGCCAGCAGCGAAGGGGGGGCAGGAAACACCATATATTTT
CDR3 protein: CASSEGGAGNTIYF

J gene: TRBJ1-1
V gene: TRBV7-9
D gene: TRBD1
clone size: -
CDR3 DNA: TGTGCCAGCAGCATTGAACAGGGGGACACTGAAGCTTTCTTT
CDR3 protein: CASSIEQGDTEAFF

J gene: TRBJ1-2
V gene: TRBV29-1
D gene: -
clone size: once
CDR3 DNA: TGCAGCGTTGACTCGGGGGTCAACTATGGCTACACCTTC
CDR3 protein: CSVDSGVNYGYTF

J gene: TRBJ2-7
V gene: TRBV2
D gene: TRBD1
clone size: once
CDR3 DNA: TGTGCCAGCAAGGGGGCGATCGAGCAGTACTTC
CDR3 protein: CASKGAIEQYF

J gene: TRBJ1-2
V gene: TRBV28
D gene: -
clone size: -
CDR3 DNA: TGTGCCAGCAGTTTAACGGAGGGGGGCTACACCTTC
CDR3 protein: CASSLTEGGYTF

J gene: TRBJ2-2
V gene: TRBV6-5
D gene: TRBD1
clone size: -
CDR3 DNA: TGTGCCAGCAGGGGGACAGACGCGAACACCGGGGAGCTGTTTTTT
CDR3 protein: CASRGTDANTGELFF

J gene: TRBJ1-4
V gene: TRBV19
D gene: -
clone size: -
CDR3 DNA: TGTGCCAGTAGCAAGGGGTTGGCTGAAAAACTGTTTTTT
CDR3 protein: CASSKGLAEKLFF

J gene: TRBJ2-1
V gene: TRBV15
D gene: TRBD2
clone size: -
CDR3 DNA: TGTGCCACCAGCAGAAGCGGGGGGCGGAATGAGCAGTTCTTC
CDR3 protein: CATSRSGGRNEQFF

J gene: TRBJ2-7
V gene: TRBV19
D gene: -
clone size: -
CDR3 DNA: TGTGCCAGTAGTTCCCAAGTCCTAGGAGGCGATGAGCAGTACTTC
CDR3 protein: CASSSQVLGGDEQYF

J gene: TRBJ1-1
V gene: TRBV6-5
D gene: -
clone size: -
CDR3 DNA: TGTGCCAGCAGTCTGATGGGACAGAACACTGAAGCTTTCTTT
CDR3 protein: CASSLMGQNTEAFF

J gene: TRBJ2-4
V gene: TRBV5-5
D gene: -
clone size: -
CDR3 DNA: TGTGCCAGCACCTACGATCCCCGGGGCGTTCAGTACTTC
CDR3 protein: CASTYDPRGVQYF

J gene: TRBJ1-2
V gene: TRBV4-2
D gene: -
clone size: -
CDR3 DNA: TGTGCCAGCAGCCAAGAGGAAACAGGGACTTATGGCTACACCTTC
CDR3 protein: CASSQEETGTYGYTF

J gene: TRBJ1-3
V gene: TRBV30
D gene: TRBD1
clone size: -
CDR3 DNA: TGTGCCTGGAGTGACAGGGGGCTAACTGGAAACACCATATATTTT
CDR3 protein: CAWSDRGLTGNTIYF

J gene: TRBJ1-1
V gene: TRBV7-3
D gene: TRBD1
clone size: -
CDR3 DNA: TGTGCCAGCAGCTTAAGGGGGGGCAGGGGGCCCACTGAAGCTTTCTTT
CDR3 protein: CASSLRGGRGPTEAFF

J gene: TRBJ2-1
V gene: TRBV7-2
D gene: -
clone size: -
CDR3 DNA: TGTGCCAGCAGCTTAGAGAGACTAGTTGAGCAGTTCTTC
CDR3 protein: CASSLERLVEQFF

J gene: TRBJ1-1
V gene: TRBV28
D gene: -
clone size: -
CDR3 DNA: TGTGCCAGCAGCCTCTCCCAAAGGTTCTACACTGAAGCTTTCTTT
CDR3 protein: CASSLSQRFYTEAFF

J gene: TRBJ1-1
V gene: TRBV12-3/TRBV12-4
D gene: -
clone size: -
CDR3 DNA: TGTGCCAGCAGCTCACAGGCGAACACTGAAGCTTTCTTT
CDR3 protein: CASSSQANTEAFF

J gene: TRBJ1-1
V gene: TRBV4-3
D gene: -
clone size: -
CDR3 DNA: TGCGCCAGCAGCCTGGCGGGCTCATGGACTGAAGCTTTCTTT
CDR3 protein: CASSLAGSWTEAFF

J gene: TRBJ1-2
V gene: TRBV9
D gene: -
clone size: -
CDR3 DNA: TGTGCCAGCAGCGTAGTAGAGGGGGGCTACACCTTC
CDR3 protein: CASSVVEGGYTF

J gene: TRBJ2-7
V gene: TRBV27
D gene: -
clone size: -
CDR3 DNA: TGTGCCAGCGCCTGGGACGGATCCTACGAGCAGTACTTC
CDR3 protein: CASAWDGSYEQYF

J gene: TRBJ1-5
V gene: TRBV27
D gene: -
clone size: -
CDR3 DNA: TGTGCCAGCAGTCCCCATACACCCCAGGGAAGCAATCAGCCCCAGCATTTT
CDR3 protein: CASSPHTPQGSNQPQHF

J gene: TRBJ2-7
V gene: TRBV5-1
D gene: -
clone size: -
CDR3 DNA: TGCGCCAGCAGCTTGGCATCGGGAGCCGAGCAGTACTTC
CDR3 protein: CASSLASGAEQYF

J gene: TRBJ2-5
V gene: TRBV10-3
D gene: -
clone size: -
CDR3 DNA: TGTGCCATCAGTGAGTCGGGGAAGGGGACCCAGTACTTC
CDR3 protein: CAISESGKGTQYF

J gene: TRBJ1-6
V gene: TRBV30
D gene: -
clone size: -
CDR3 DNA: TGTGCCTGGGGCTACTCCTATAATTCACCCCTCCACTTT
CDR3 protein: CAWGYSYNSPLHF

J gene: TRBJ1-1
V gene: TRBV7-9
D gene: -
clone size: -
CDR3 DNA: TGTGCCAGCAGCTCCCAAGGAGGCCCGAACACTGAAGCTTTCTTT
CDR3 protein: CASSSQGGPNTEAFF

J gene: TRBJ2-5
V gene: TRBV27
D gene: TRBD1
clone size: once
CDR3 DNA: TGTGCCAGCGCGGACAGGGGGCAAGAGACCCAGTACTTC
CDR3 protein: CASADRGQETQYF

J gene: TRBJ1-2
V gene: TRBV18
D gene: -
clone size: -
CDR3 DNA: TGTGCCAGCTCACCAGGGGGCGAGGCCTATGGCTACACCTTC
CDR3 protein: CASSPGGEAYGYTF

J gene: TRBJ1-1
V gene: TRBV7-8
D gene: -
clone size: -
CDR3 DNA: TGTGCCAGCAGCCCCCATTACACTGAAGCTTTCTTT
CDR3 protein: CASSPHYTEAFF

J gene: TRBJ2-1
V gene: TRBV12-3/TRBV12-4
D gene: -
clone size: -
CDR3 DNA: TGTGCCAGCAGTTTTTATCCACGGAAGCAGTTCTTC
CDR3 protein: CASSFYPRKQFF